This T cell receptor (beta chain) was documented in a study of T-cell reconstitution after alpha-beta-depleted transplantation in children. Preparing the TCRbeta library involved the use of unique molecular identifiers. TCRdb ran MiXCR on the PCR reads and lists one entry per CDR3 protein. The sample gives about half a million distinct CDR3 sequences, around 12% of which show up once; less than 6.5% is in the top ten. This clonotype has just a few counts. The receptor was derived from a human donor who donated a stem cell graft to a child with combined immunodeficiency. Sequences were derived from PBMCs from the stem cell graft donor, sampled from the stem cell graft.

The CDR3 spells CASSDFPGAGDGYTF. DNA of the CDR3: TGTGCCAGCAGTGATTTCCCCGGGGCAGGGGATGGCTACACCTTC. V usage is TRBV6-1 and J usage is TRBJ1-2; a weak D match, TRBD1 (6 bases). Trimming shortened V by 3 bases and J by 6 bases, and 17 bases separated the two germline ends. This CDR3 is built from 15 residues. In germline, CDR1 is MNHNS, CDR2 SASEGT.